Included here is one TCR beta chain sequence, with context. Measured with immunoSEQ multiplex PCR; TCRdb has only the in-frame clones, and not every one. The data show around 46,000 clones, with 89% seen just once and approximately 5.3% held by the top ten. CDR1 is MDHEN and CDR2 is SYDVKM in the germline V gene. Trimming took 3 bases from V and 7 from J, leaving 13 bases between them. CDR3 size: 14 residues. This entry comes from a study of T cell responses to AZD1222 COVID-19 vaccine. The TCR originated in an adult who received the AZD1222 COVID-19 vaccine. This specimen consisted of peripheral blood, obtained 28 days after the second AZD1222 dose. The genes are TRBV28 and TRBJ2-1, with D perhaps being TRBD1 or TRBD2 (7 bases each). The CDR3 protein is CASSLGGGANEQFF. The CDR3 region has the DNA TGTGCCAGCAGTTTGGGAGGGGGCGCGAATGAGCAGTTCTTC.